The rows below give T cell receptor beta chains drawn from one sample of a study of blood T cell repertoires in COVID-19. TCRdb keeps only in-frame clones here, not all; method: immunoSEQ multiplex PCR. This table holds around 50,000 clones, around 87% found once. The sequencing input was peripheral blood. All receptors derive from a woman aged 55-69 years with COVID-19, enrolled during active disease. Both conserved end residues are trimmed from each CDR3. Each record gives: V gene, J gene, CDR3 protein.

V gene: TRBV2
J gene: TRBJ1-4
CDR3 protein: ASSEPRVNEKLF

V gene: TRBV7-6
J gene: TRBJ1-1
CDR3 protein: ASSLAPGMNTEAF

V gene: TRBV30
J gene: TRBJ1-1
CDR3 protein: AWSRASYTEAF

V gene: TRBV6-2/TRBV6-3
J gene: TRBJ2-7
CDR3 protein: ASSRSYEQY

V gene: TRBV30
J gene: TRBJ1-5
CDR3 protein: AWSPGGNQPQH

V gene: TRBV10-2
J gene: TRBJ2-1
CDR3 protein: ASSESTWTSGRNEQF

V gene: TRBV7-6
J gene: TRBJ2-1
CDR3 protein: ASSPLAGGTSYNEQF

V gene: TRBV7-2
J gene: TRBJ2-1
CDR3 protein: ASSLVLAGIGNEQF

V gene: TRBV30
J gene: TRBJ1-1
CDR3 protein: AWSAGGWAFRSTEAF

V gene: TRBV30
J gene: TRBJ2-2
CDR3 protein: AWSKTREGYTGELF

V gene: TRBV19
J gene: TRBJ2-1
CDR3 protein: ASTLGRAPDEQF

V gene: TRBV3-1/TRBV3-2
J gene: TRBJ1-5
CDR3 protein: ASSQYQVNQPQH

V gene: TRBV19
J gene: TRBJ2-1
CDR3 protein: ASSLAGVSYNEQF

V gene: TRBV7-8
J gene: TRBJ1-4
CDR3 protein: ASSFWGANEKLF

V gene: TRBV14
J gene: TRBJ2-1
CDR3 protein: ASSQGDYPWDEQF

V gene: TRBV6-6
J gene: TRBJ2-2
CDR3 protein: ASSYSPGAGELF

V gene: TRBV18
J gene: TRBJ1-4
CDR3 protein: ASSMQSGTANEKLF

V gene: TRBV20-1
J gene: TRBJ1-2
CDR3 protein: SASGGQGNGYT

V gene: TRBV5-5
J gene: TRBJ1-5
CDR3 protein: ASSIGTGNSNQPQH

V gene: TRBV28
J gene: TRBJ2-2
CDR3 protein: ASSLGVNGELF

V gene: TRBV5-5
J gene: TRBJ1-5
CDR3 protein: ASSEWGRDQPQH

V gene: TRBV10-3
J gene: TRBJ2-6
CDR3 protein: AISETASGANVLT

V gene: TRBV18
J gene: TRBJ1-5
CDR3 protein: ASSPPGTGRSQPQH

V gene: TRBV3-1/TRBV3-2
J gene: TRBJ1-1
CDR3 protein: ASSRASRRTEAF